One and the same sample provided the 22 T cell receptor beta chains below, sequenced in a study of monozygotic twins with inflammatory bowel disease. TCRdb re-analyzed the 5' RACE reads; it lists each CDR3 protein once, without DNA. The specimen's table records 110,000 or so distinct CDR3 sequences. Sequencing was done on a sample of blood. These receptors came from a human donor with ulcerative colitis or Crohn's disease, or a healthy co-twin of an affected twin (not recorded which).

This sequence joins TRBV12-3 or TRBV12-4 and TRBJ2-3; checking the TCRdb D call of TRBD1 is not possible without DNA. CDR3 length equals 15 residues. CDR3 residues: CASSLAGQGGDTQYF.

The chain uses TRBV20-1 and TRBJ2-5; with no DNA, the TCRdb D assignment of TRBD1 cannot be verified. Germline CDR1 is DFQATT and CDR2 is SNEGSKA (reference sequence). CDR3 size: 13 residues. Here the CDR3 reads CSARDQGAETQYF.

The chain couples TRBV20-1 to TRBJ2-7; the D gene TCRdb calls, TRBD2, cannot be checked with no DNA. The CDR3 consists of 14 residues. Germline loops: CDR1 DFQATT, CDR2 SNEGSKA (reference sequence). The CDR3 spells CSAMRPSGDYEQYF.

This clonotype is medium-sized by frequency. The chain joins TRBV7-2 to TRBJ2-3; TCRdb's D call, TRBD1, is unchecked because there is no DNA. The germline CDR1 and CDR2 sequences are SGHTA and FQGNSA. The CDR3 contains 15 residues. CDR3 region: CASSLAGGPTDTQYF.

The rearrangement uses TRBV4-2 and TRBJ2-2. Per germline, CDR1 LGHNA and CDR2 YNFKEQ. The CDR3 is made up of 15 amino acids. This CDR3 reads CASSQDKGNTGELFF.

This chain uses TRBV19 with TRBJ1-1; lacking DNA, the TRBD1 call made by TCRdb goes unchecked. The CDR3 consists of 19 residues. The V gene's germline CDR1 is LNHDA and CDR2 SQIVND (reference sequence). CDR3: CASTPVGWTGGAMNTEAFF.

The gene calls are TRBV11-2 and TRBJ2-2; lacking DNA, the TRBD2 call made by TCRdb goes unchecked. The length of the CDR3 is 19 residues. CDR1 and CDR2 (germline): SGHAT, FQNNGV. The CDR3 loop reads CASSSVGLRTSGSGGELFF.

Here the CDR3 reads CASSLRETNEKLFF. V gene TRBV7-6 combines with J gene TRBJ1-4. The CDR3 totals 14 residues. The germline V gene encodes CDR1 SGHVS and CDR2 FNYEAQ.

This chain joins TRBV20-1 and TRBJ2-1; checking the TCRdb D call of TRBD2 is not possible without DNA. The CDR3 spans 12 residues. Per germline, CDR1 DFQATT and CDR2 SNEGSKA (reference sequence). The CDR3: CSARMAGFEQFF.

V and J are TRBV3-1 and TRBJ2-7. CDR3 length: 11 amino acids. Germline CDR1 and CDR2: LGHDT and YNNKEL (reference sequence). The CDR3 region is CASSQGDEQYF.

CDR3 amino acids: CASSLTGRSTDTQYF. The chain recombines TRBV7-2 with TRBJ2-3; TCRdb lists TRBD1, though no DNA is available to test this call. The CDR3 totals 15 residues. In germline, CDR1 is SGHTA, CDR2 FQGNSA.

The chain couples TRBV12-3 or TRBV12-4 to TRBJ1-5; there is no DNA to check the TCRdb D call of TRBD1. The CDR3 contains 15 residues. This chain's CDR3 is CASSVGTGGGQPQHF.

CDR3 amino acids: CASSAYAGVSSTDTQYF. V usage is TRBV12-3 or TRBV12-4 and J usage is TRBJ2-3; TCRdb names TRBD1, which stays unverified in the absence of DNA. This CDR3 is 17 amino acids long.

V usage is TRBV6-1 and J usage is TRBJ2-2; the TRBD1 assignment by TCRdb is unverifiable without DNA. The germline V gene has CDR1 MNHNS and CDR2 SASEGT. The CDR3 has 14 amino acids. Here the CDR3 reads CASPRAPGTGELFF.

This chain links TRBV14 with TRBJ2-7. Germline V gene lookup returns CDR1 SGHDN and CDR2 FVKESK. The CDR3 is 13 amino acids. CDR3: CASSQDRSYEQYF. The whole variable domain, filled in from reference TRBV14 and TRBJ2-7, reads EAGVTQFPSHSVIEKGQTVTLRCDPISGHDNLYWYRRVMGKEIKFLLHFVKESKQDESGMPNNRFLAERTGGTYSTLKVQPAELEDSGVYFCASSQDRSYEQYFGPGTRLTVT.

The V gene is TRBV5-1, the J gene TRBJ2-3; the TCRdb call, TRBD2, lacks DNA for checking. The germline CDR1 and CDR2 sequences are SGHRS and YFSETQ. There are 16 residues in the CDR3. The CDR3: CASSLSPRGVADTQYF. The variable domain in full, completed from reference TRBV5-1 and TRBJ2-3, reads KAGVTQTPRYLIKTRGQQVTLSCSPISGHRSVSWYQQTPGQGLQFLFEYFSETQRNKGNFPGRFSGRQFSNSRSEMNVSTLELGDSALYLCASSLSPRGVADTQYFGPGTRLTVL.

The chain recombines TRBV19 with TRBJ1-2. The CDR3 spans 17 residues. CDR1 is LNHDA, CDR2 SQIVND, per germline (reference sequence). CDR3 sequence: CASSIWMSAESNYGYTF.

V is TRBV7-9 and J is TRBJ2-7; TCRdb indicates TRBD1, and absent DNA this call remains unverified. CDR1 and CDR2 (germline): SEHNR, FQNEAQ (reference sequence). The CDR3 covers 15 residues. The CDR3 sequence is CASSRDEGVSYEQYF.

The rearrangement joins TRBV7-2 to TRBJ2-1; the TCRdb D gene call, TRBD1, has no DNA to confirm it. Germline CDR1 is SGHTA and CDR2 is FQGNSA. The CDR3 consists of 14 residues. The CDR3 protein is CASSSPPGRNEQFF.

The V gene is TRBV27, the J gene TRBJ2-7. This CDR3 comprises 14 residues. Looked up from germline, CDR1 is MNHEY and CDR2 is SMNVEV (reference sequence). CDR3 amino acids: CASSFLGSDYEQYF.

CDR3 in amino acids: CASSEAPTRDYGYTF. This rearrangement joins TRBV6-1 to TRBJ1-2; the D call from TCRdb, TRBD1, cannot be confirmed without DNA. Per the germline V gene, CDR1 is MNHNS and CDR2 is SASEGT. The CDR3 extends over 15 amino acids.

The chain has TRBV5-5 and TRBJ1-5; the D call from TCRdb, TRBD1, cannot be confirmed without DNA. The CDR3 is made up of 14 amino acids. The germline V gene encodes CDR1 SGHKS and CDR2 YYEKEE (reference sequence). This chain's CDR3 is CASSFGTDYQPQHF. Full variable domain (outside the CDR3, taken from reference TRBV5-5 and TRBJ1-5): DAGVTQSPTHLIKTRGQQVTLRCSPISGHKSVSWYQQVLGQGPQFIFQYYEKEERGRGNFPDRFSARQFPNYSSELNVNALLLGDSALYLCASSFGTDYQPQHFGDGTRLSIL.